This record covers a single TCR beta chain. This sample was taken from a study of T cells after yellow fever vaccination. MiXCR was run by TCRdb on the 5' RACE reads, yielding one entry per CDR3 protein. The table lists a few hundred thousand distinct CDR3 sequences, 7% to 9% of them singletons, with approximately 15% in the top ten. The sequenced sample was PBMCs, obtained about 41 days after the first yellow fever vaccination. The receptor was derived from a man aged 18 to 35 who received the YFV17D yellow fever vaccine.

CDR3: CASSQGGGPMNTEAFF. The CDR3 nucleotides are TGTGCCAGCAGCCAAGGGGGGGGCCCGATGAACACTGAAGCTTTCTTT. This chain uses TRBV3-1 with TRBJ1-1; possible D gene TRBD1, 6 bases. There are 16 residues in the CDR3. CDR1 and CDR2 (germline): LGHDT, YNNKEL (reference sequence). V lost 1 base and J lost 0, with 12 bases in between.